This entry describes one T cell receptor (beta chain). What antigen it recognizes has not been identified. No per-base quality is available; no much larger clone lies one base away. The sample is drawn from a study of blood T cells in healthy people across ages (dated by TCRdb to the mid-2010s). Broadly, across the study: In model experiments, template switching captured roughly one uniquely barcoded TCR beta cDNA molecule for every two T cells. Using deep sequencing normalized with unique cDNA molecular identifiers, the study measured how TCR beta repertoire diversity changes with age. For two donors (one aged 18 to 30 and one aged 80 or older), the study analyzed two additional independent replicas of 1 million unique cDNA reads from the same blood draw. The donors were split into four age groups: young (average about 15 years), middle-aged (more than 35), aged (approximately 60) and long-lived (approximately 89). Donors of different ages were randomly distributed across sequencing lanes to avoid experimental bias. What the work shows at the level of the full study, not this receptor alone: Estimates of total diversity based on one million sequenced T cells were considered lower bounds and underestimates. As age increased, observed TCR beta diversity per million T cells dropped in a roughly linear way, and a significant reduction was already evident by age 40. Because profiling used bulk unsorted PBMCs, naive and antigen-experienced compartments could not be compared conclusively. Observed TCR beta diversity correlated strongly with the percentage of naive T cells measured by flow cytometry. Compared with the aged group, the long-lived group had more naive CD4+ T cells, fewer expanded clones and increased TCR diversity, a pattern suggesting age selection. Because donor CMV infection status was unknown, age-related changes in expanded clonotypes were potentially confounded.

Libraries were made using 5' RACE. A second PCR of about 7 to 12 cycles was run with a J-beta primer mix and a sample-barcoded 5' primer. A unique molecular identifier was introduced onto each TCR beta cDNA molecule by a template-switch 5' adaptor carrying 12 random nucleotides. At least 2.5 million CDR3-containing paired-end reads were obtained from each sample. First-strand cDNA was synthesized from all RNA with the Mint cDNA synthesis kit, primed by a TRBC-specific oligonucleotide. All cDNA was treated with uracil-DNA glycosylase and then went through a first 18-cycle PCR with the universal primers M1SS and BC2_uni_R. In the source study's methods: Each sample was normalized by randomly selecting 1 million high-quality reads, each carrying a distinct molecular identifier. Reads with shared molecular identifiers were discarded instead of being binned into consensus sequences. MiTCR, run with a Q25 quality threshold and the strictest error-elimination algorithm, handled CDR3 identification, clonotype clustering and error correction. A nonparametric unseen species model with Euler transformation was used to estimate lower-bound total TCR beta diversity. The raw public data were reprocessed by TCRdb itself: fastp quality trimming at Q25, MiXCR clonotype calling, in-frame beta chains only. Records with the same CDR3 protein are collapsed into one entry carrying the most frequent genes and DNA. These V and J calls are TCRdb output, not the study's own analysis. The table for this sample lists 1.5 million to 2 million distinct CDR3 sequences; 35% to 50% of them were counted only once. The ten largest clonotypes hold about 23% of the sample.

From the cysteine up to the phenylalanine, the CDR3 has a length of 13 residues. Only the CDR3 part of the read is kept: 39 bases, read in frame from the first base. V is reduced by 2 bases and J by 6 bases, leaving a spacing of 10 bases between them. The germline V gene supplies CDR1 ENHRY and CDR2 SYGVKD. The donors were roughly 40 Caucasian individuals from Russia, aged roughly 6 to 95 years, who were systemically healthy. Ten milliliters of peripheral blood were collected from each donor into EDTA-treated Vacutainer tubes. Ficoll-Paque density-gradient centrifugation was used to isolate PBMCs, with at least 6 million per sample. Trizol reagent was used to extract total RNA from the PBMCs, yielding at least 6 micrograms per sample. For every donor, an aliquot of PBMCs went through flow cytometry to measure the percentages of naive CD45RAhigh/CD27high T cells.

Sequenced sample: blood. Rearrangement joined TRBV10-3 to TRBJ1-2, with the D gene call left open. The origin of this receptor is a human donor in good health. The bases read TGTGCCATCAGTGAGGCCGGGCTGCATGGCTACACCTTC. It specifies CAISEAGLHGYTF.